The source of this T cell receptor beta chain is a study of neurological immune-mediated disorders. This clonotype came up many times. The ends were cut back, 6 bases at V and 1 base at J, with 7 bases in the middle. CDR1 DFQATT and CDR2 SNEGSKA come from the germline V gene (reference sequence). The CDR3 covers 11 residues. TCRdb recomputed calls from the 5' RACE reads with MiXCR, one row per CDR3 protein. The sample yields 18,000 or so distinct CDR3 sequences, around a tenth seen once. Sequenced input: CD8+ T cells from blood. The chain has TRBV20-1 and TRBJ2-7; D gene uncertain. This TCR was recovered from a woman between 50 and 59 years old in good health. CDR3 DNA: TGCAGTGCGGGGATGTCCTACGAGCAGTACTTC. Translating gives CSAGMSYEQYF.